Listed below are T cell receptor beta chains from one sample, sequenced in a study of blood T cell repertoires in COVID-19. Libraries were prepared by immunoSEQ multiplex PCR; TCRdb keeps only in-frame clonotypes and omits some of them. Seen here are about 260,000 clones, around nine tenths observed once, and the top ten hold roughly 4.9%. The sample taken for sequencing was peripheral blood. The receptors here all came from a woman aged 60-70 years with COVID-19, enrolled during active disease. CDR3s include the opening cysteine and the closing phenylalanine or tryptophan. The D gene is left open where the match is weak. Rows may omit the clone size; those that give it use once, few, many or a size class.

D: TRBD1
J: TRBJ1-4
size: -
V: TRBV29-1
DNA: TGCAGCGTCACACACAGGGGGCGCGGTGAAAAACTGTTTTTT
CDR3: CSVTHRGRGEKLFF

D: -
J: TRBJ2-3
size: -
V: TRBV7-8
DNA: TGTGCCAGCAGCTTAGTCTTGGCTTCCACGGATACGCAGTATTTT
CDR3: CASSLVLASTDTQYF

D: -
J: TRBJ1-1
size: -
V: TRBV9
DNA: TGTGCCAGCAGCGAGGGGCTAGGAACTGAAGCTTTCTTT
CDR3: CASSEGLGTEAFF

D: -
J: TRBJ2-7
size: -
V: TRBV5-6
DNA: TGTGCCAGCAGCCTCCGACGGGGGTGGGGGTACGAGCAGTACTTC
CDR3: CASSLRRGWGYEQYF

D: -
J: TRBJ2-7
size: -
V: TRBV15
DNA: TGTGCCACCAGCAGGAGGGCTTCCGAGCAGTACTTC
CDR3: CATSRRASEQYF

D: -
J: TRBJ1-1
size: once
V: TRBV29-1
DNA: TGCAGCGTTGAAGATCTTCGGTTGAACACTGAAGCTTTCTTT
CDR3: CSVEDLRLNTEAFF

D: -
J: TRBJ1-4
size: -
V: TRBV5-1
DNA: TGCGCCAGCAGCTTGGGGACAGTTAGAAATGAAAAACTGTTTTTT
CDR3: CASSLGTVRNEKLFF

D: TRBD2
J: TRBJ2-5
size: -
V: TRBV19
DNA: TGTGCCAGTAGTTCGGGGAGCGGGAGGGGGGAAGAGACCCAGTACTTC
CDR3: CASSSGSGRGEETQYF

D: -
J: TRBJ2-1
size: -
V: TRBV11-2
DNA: TGTGCCAGCAGCCAAGGTGGGGGGGCGGCTGAGCAGTTCTTC
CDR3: CASSQGGGAAEQFF

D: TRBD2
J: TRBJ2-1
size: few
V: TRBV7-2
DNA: TGTGCCAGCAGCGCGGGGACTAGCGGGAGGGCCTTCCACGAGCAGTTCTTC
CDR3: CASSAGTSGRAFHEQFF

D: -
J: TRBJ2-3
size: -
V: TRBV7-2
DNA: TGTGCCAGCAGCCCACAGGGCTACGGCACAGATACGCAGTATTTT
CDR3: CASSPQGYGTDTQYF

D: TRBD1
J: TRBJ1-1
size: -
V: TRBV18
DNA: TGTGCCAGCTCACCATTGGGACAGAAAGAAGCTTTCTTT
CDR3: CASSPLGQKEAFF

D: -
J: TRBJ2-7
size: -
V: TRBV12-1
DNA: TGTGCCAGCAGCCCCCGTCAGGTTGGCGAGCAGTACTTC
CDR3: CASSPRQVGEQYF

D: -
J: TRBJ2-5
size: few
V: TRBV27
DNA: TGTGCCAGCAGGAAAGATACAGGGAGACGAGAGACCCAGTACTTC
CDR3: CASRKDTGRRETQYF

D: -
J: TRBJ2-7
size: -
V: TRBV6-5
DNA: TGTGCCAGCAGTTACGCCCTTGCGGGCGGCTCCTACGAGCAGTACTTC
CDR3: CASSYALAGGSYEQYF

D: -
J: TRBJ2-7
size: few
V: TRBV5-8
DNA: TGTGCCAGCAGCTGGAGGGACAGAGCCTACGAGCAGTACTTC
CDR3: CASSWRDRAYEQYF

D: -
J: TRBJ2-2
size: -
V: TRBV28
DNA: TGTGCCAGCAGTTTCCTGGGCACCGCGAACACCGGGGAGCTGTTTTTT
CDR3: CASSFLGTANTGELFF

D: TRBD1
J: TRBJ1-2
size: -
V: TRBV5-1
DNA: TGCGCCAGCAGCCTTGGGGACAGATTTTATGGCTACACCTTC
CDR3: CASSLGDRFYGYTF

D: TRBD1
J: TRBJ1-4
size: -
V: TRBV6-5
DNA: TGTGCCAGCAGTAGAGGGACAGGGAATGAAAAACTGTTTTTT
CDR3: CASSRGTGNEKLFF

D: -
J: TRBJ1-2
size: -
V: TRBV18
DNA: TGTGCCAGCTCACCAAGGGGGAGAAACTATGGCTACACCTTC
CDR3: CASSPRGRNYGYTF

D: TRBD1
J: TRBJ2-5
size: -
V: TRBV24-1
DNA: TGTGCCACCAGTCGACAGGGCCCCTTGGAGACCCAGTACTTC
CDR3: CATSRQGPLETQYF

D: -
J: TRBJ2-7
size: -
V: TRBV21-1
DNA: TGTGCCAGCAGAGACAGGCCATTATCCTACGAGCAGTACTTC
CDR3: CASRDRPLSYEQYF

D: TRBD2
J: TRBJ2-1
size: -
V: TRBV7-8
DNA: TGTGCCAGCAGCTTAGCGTTGAGCGGGAGTTACAATGAGCAGTTCTTC
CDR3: CASSLALSGSYNEQFF

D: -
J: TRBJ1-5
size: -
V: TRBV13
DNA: TGTGCCAGCAGCCCTCGGGGTCTGAATCAGCCCCAGCATTTT
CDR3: CASSPRGLNQPQHF

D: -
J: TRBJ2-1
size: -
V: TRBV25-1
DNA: TGTGCCAGCAGTGAATCCCGTGGGCCCTACAATGAGCAGTTCTTC
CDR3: CASSESRGPYNEQFF

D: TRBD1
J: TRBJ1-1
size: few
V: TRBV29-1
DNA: TGCAGCGTTATAGGGCACAGGGGGTGGACTGAAGCTTTCTTT
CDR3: CSVIGHRGWTEAFF

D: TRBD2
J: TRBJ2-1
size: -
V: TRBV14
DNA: TGTGCCAGCAGCGTACTAGCGGCCGTGAGCTATGAGCAGTTCTTC
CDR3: CASSVLAAVSYEQFF

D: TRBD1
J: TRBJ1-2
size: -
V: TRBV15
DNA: TGTGCCACCGGGGCACTTAGAGGACAGGGGAGCTATGGCTACACCTTC
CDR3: CATGALRGQGSYGYTF

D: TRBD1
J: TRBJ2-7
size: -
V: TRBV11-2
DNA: TGTGCCAGCAGCGCAGGTGGGACAGTCTACGAGCAGTACTTC
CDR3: CASSAGGTVYEQYF

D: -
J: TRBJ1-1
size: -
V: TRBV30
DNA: TGTGCCTGGACTGTGGGCGTCGGTGAAGCTTTCTTT
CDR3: CAWTVGVGEAFF

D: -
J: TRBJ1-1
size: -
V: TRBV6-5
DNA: TGTGCCAGCACCCACAGGGCTAAGACTGAAGCTTTCTTT
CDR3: CASTHRAKTEAFF

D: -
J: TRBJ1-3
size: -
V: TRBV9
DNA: TGTGCCAGCAGCCCCCGAGCAGAGCGCTCTGGAAACACCATATATTTT
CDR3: CASSPRAERSGNTIYF

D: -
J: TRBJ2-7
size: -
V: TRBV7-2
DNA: TGTGCCAGCAGCTTAGCGGCTAGCGAGCAGTACTTC
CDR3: CASSLAASEQYF

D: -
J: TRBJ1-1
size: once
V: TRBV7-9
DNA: TGTGCCAGCAGCTTATATGGGGGGGTGAACACTGAAGCTTTCTTT
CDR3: CASSLYGGVNTEAFF

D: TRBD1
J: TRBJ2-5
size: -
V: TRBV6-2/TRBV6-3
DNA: TGTGCCAGCAGTACCGATAGGGACAGGGGTCAAGAGACCCAGTACTTC
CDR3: CASSTDRDRGQETQYF

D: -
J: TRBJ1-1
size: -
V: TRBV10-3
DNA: TGTGCCATCAGTGAGTCGGAGAGAATGAACACTGAAGCTTTCTTT
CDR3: CAISESERMNTEAFF

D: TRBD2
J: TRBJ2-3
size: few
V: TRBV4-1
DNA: TGCGCCAGCAGCCACCCCCTGGCTAGCGGGAGAGGGACAGATACGCAGTATTTT
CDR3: CASSHPLASGRGTDTQYF

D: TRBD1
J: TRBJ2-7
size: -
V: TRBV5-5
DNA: TGTGCCAGCAGCTTACAGGGTCTTCAGACAGGGACAAAAACCTACGAGCAGTACTTC
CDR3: CASSLQGLQTGTKTYEQYF

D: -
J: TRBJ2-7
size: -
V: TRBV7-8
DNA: TGTGCCAGCAGCCACCCGACTACCTACGAGCAGTACTTC
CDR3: CASSHPTTYEQYF

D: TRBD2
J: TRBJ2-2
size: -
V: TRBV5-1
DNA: TGCGCCAGCGATTTCCTAGCGGGGGGCACCGGGGAGCTGTTTTTT
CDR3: CASDFLAGGTGELFF

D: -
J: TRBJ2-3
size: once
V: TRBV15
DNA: TGTGCCACCAGCAGAGATATTGGCACAGATACGCAGTATTTT
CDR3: CATSRDIGTDTQYF

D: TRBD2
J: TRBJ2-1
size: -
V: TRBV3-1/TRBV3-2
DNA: TGTGCCAGCAGCCCACCGGGACTAGCGGGAGGTATCCAGTTCTTC
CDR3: CASSPPGLAGGIQFF

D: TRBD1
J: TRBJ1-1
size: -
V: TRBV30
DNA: TGTGCCTGGTCCTCTGGACAGGGTGGGGCTTTTGGGAACACTGAAGCTTTCTTT
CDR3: CAWSSGQGGAFGNTEAFF

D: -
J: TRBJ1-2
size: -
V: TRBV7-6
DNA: TGTGCCAGCAGCTTAGATGCAGGGCGAGCTAACTATGGCTACACCTTC
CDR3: CASSLDAGRANYGYTF

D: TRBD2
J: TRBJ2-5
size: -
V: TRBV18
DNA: TGTGCCAGCTCACCAGGAGGGAGCGGGAGGTCAGAGACCCAGTACTTC
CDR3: CASSPGGSGRSETQYF

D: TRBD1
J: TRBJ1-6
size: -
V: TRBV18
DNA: TGTGCCAGCTCACCCCTAAACAGGGGGCGGAATTCACCCCTCCACTTT
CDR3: CASSPLNRGRNSPLHF

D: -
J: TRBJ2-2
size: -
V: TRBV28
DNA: TGTGCCAGCAGTTTTATGTGGGGGCCGGGCGGGGAGCTGTTTTTT
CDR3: CASSFMWGPGGELFF

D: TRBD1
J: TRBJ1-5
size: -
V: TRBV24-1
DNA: TGTGCCACCAGTCGGGACAGGGGACAGCCCCAGCATTTT
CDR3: CATSRDRGQPQHF

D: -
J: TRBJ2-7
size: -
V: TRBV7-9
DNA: TGTGCCAGCAGCCCTCCGGGGGTTTACTCCTACGAGCAGTACTTC
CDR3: CASSPPGVYSYEQYF

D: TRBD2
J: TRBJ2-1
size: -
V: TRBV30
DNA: TGTGCCTGGAAACTAGCGGGATACAAGCCCCCCAATGAGCAGTTCTTC
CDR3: CAWKLAGYKPPNEQFF

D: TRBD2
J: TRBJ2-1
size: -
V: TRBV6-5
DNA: TGTGCCAGCAGTTCCAGGACTAGCGGGAGGGCCAATGAGCAGTTCTTC
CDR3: CASSSRTSGRANEQFF

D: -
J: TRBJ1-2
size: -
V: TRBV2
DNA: TGTGCCAGCAGGTTAAGCGGAGTAGCCGATGGCTACACCTTC
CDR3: CASRLSGVADGYTF

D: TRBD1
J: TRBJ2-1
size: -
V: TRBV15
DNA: TGTGCCACCAGCTGGGGACAGATCAATGAGCAGTTCTTC
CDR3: CATSWGQINEQFF

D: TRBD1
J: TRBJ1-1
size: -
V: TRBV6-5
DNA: TGTGCCAGCAGATACGGACAGGGAGTGAACACTGAAGCTTTCTTT
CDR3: CASRYGQGVNTEAFF

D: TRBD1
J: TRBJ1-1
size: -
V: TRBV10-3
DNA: TGTGCCATCAGTGAGACGAGACAGGGGAGGGGTGAAGCTTTCTTT
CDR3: CAISETRQGRGEAFF

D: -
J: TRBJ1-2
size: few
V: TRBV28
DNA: TGTGCCAGCAGTTTCCCGACACCAAACTATGGCTACACCTTC
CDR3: CASSFPTPNYGYTF

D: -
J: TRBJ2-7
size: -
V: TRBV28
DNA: TGTGCCAGCAGTTTTCAATACGGGAGTAGGGTGGAGCAGTACTTC
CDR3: CASSFQYGSRVEQYF

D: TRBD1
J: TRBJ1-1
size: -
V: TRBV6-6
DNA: TGTGCCAGCAGTACCACCGGGACAGGGGACGTAGCTTTCTTT
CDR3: CASSTTGTGDVAFF